The source of this T cell receptor beta chain is a study of OX40 agonist ivuxolimab in advanced cancers. Study-wide results and caveats: At 0.1 to 3.0 mg/kg and by week 6, clonal expansion occurred in CD4+ and CD8+ blood T cells. Fewer expanded clones were found on average in CD4+ than in CD8+ T cells.

Libraries were prepared by immunoSEQ multiplex PCR; TCRdb keeps only in-frame clonotypes and omits some of them. This repertoire shows some 86,000 clones, around 92% found once; its top ten account for around 6.5%. The V and J ends lost 7 bases and 3 bases respectively, with 7 bases between them. The CDR3 has 11 amino acids. Germline-derived CDR1 and CDR2 are SNHLY and FYNNEI. It was autoimmune disease history or systemic immunosuppression that excluded patients. Details on this clone: Its antigen is not identified.

This specimen was CD4+ or CD8+ T cells sorted from blood, taken in a trial of the OX40 agonist ivuxolimab. The TCR sequence derives from an adult with an advanced solid tumor such as melanoma, head and neck, liver or kidney cancer. The chain recombines TRBV2 with TRBJ2-7; D uncertain. The CDR3 bases are TGTGCCAGCACACAGCACTACGAGCAGTACTTC. This sequence encodes CASTQHYEQYF.